Below, one T cell receptor (beta chain) is given with its context. The sample belongs to a study of shared clonotypes between healthy human individuals. Assay: immunoSEQ multiplex PCR; the TCRdb copy retains only in-frame clones and omits some. The sample records about 680,000 clones, around 92% being singletons. The naive CD8 population came from CD45RO-negative cells selected for CCR7, without terminally differentiated effector memory CD45RA+ cells. Sequenced: naive CD8+ T cells sorted from blood. The TCR sequence derives from a man aged 25-40 years in good health.

CDR3 nucleotide sequence: TGCAGAGCTCACTCGGGGACATATGAAGCTTTCTTT. Translating it yields CRAHSGTYEAFF. The chain couples TRBV29-1 to TRBJ1-1, with a tentative D call TRBD1 (6 bases). The germline CDR1 and CDR2 sequences are SQVTM and ANQGSEA. The CDR3 has 12 amino acids.